A selection of T cell receptor beta chains follows, all from one sample in a study of T cell changes during pregnancy in multiple sclerosis. Only in-frame clones appear in the TCRdb table, and some are missing; sequencing was by immunoSEQ multiplex PCR. Altogether tens of thousands of clones are present, approximately 85% being singletons, with the ten largest covering around 1.2%. The specimen comprised CD4+ T cells from peripheral blood mononuclear cells, sampled in the second trimester of pregnancy. These receptors all stem from a female donor with multiple sclerosis, enrolled in a pregnancy study. The CDR3 runs from the conserved cysteine through the conserved F or W. D genes are given only for firm matches. Clone size is given for some rows only: seen once, a few or many times, or a class if the clone is expanded.

d_gene,j_gene,abundance,v_gene,CDR3nt,CDR3aa
NA,TRBJ2-1,NA,TRBV20-1,TGCAGTGCTAGCCGCGGTAATGAGCAGTTCTTC,CSASRGNEQFF
NA,TRBJ1-4,NA,TRBV28,TGTGCCAGCAGTCAGCTAGGGGGTGGAGCCGCAGTAGAAAAACTGTTTTTT,CASSQLGGGAAVEKLFF
TRBD2,TRBJ2-3,NA,TRBV19,TGTGCCAGTAGTACAGGACTAGCAGATACGCAGTATTTT,CASSTGLADTQYF
NA,TRBJ1-4,NA,TRBV19,TGTGCCAGTAGTATGATCGGGTCAGGGGTGTTTTTT,CASSMIGSGVFF
NA,TRBJ1-1,NA,TRBV5-1,TGCGCCAGCAGCTTGGTGGGGGCGGCGGACACTGAAGCTTTCTTT,CASSLVGAADTEAFF
NA,TRBJ2-1,NA,TRBV5-4,TGTGCCAGCAGCTTGGCGCCGGGAGAGTACAATGAGCAGTTCTTC,CASSLAPGEYNEQFF
TRBD1,TRBJ2-5,NA,TRBV30,TGTGCCTGGAGTGCCCTGGCAGGGGGCGCAGAGACCCAGTACTTC,CAWSALAGGAETQYF
TRBD1,TRBJ2-1,NA,TRBV7-9,TGTGCCAGCAGCTTAGGACAGGGGCCTTACAATGAGCAGTTCTTC,CASSLGQGPYNEQFF
TRBD1,TRBJ1-2,NA,TRBV19,TGTGCCAGTAGTAAGGGACAGATCTATGGCTACACCTTC,CASSKGQIYGYTF
TRBD1,TRBJ2-7,NA,TRBV15,TGTGCCACCAGCGGTCGGGACAGCATAGTCTACGAGCAGTACTTC,CATSGRDSIVYEQYF
NA,TRBJ2-5,NA,TRBV6-1,TGTGCCAGCAGTGAAGCCGGCGGTCTCGAAGAGACCCAGTACTTC,CASSEAGGLEETQYF
NA,TRBJ2-3,NA,TRBV27,TGTGCCAGCAGTTTTAGCCCTCCAGATACGCAGTATTTT,CASSFSPPDTQYF
TRBD1,TRBJ2-1,NA,TRBV13,TGTGCCAGCAGCTTACGAAGGGGGACAGGGTACAATGAGCAGTTCTTC,CASSLRRGTGYNEQFF
TRBD2,TRBJ2-5,NA,TRBV2,TGTGCCAGCGCCCGACTAGCGGGCAGCCAAGAGACCCAGTACTTC,CASARLAGSQETQYF
TRBD1,TRBJ1-2,once,TRBV28,TGTGCCAGCAGTGCTGTCAGGGGGAGGTATGGCTACACCTTC,CASSAVRGRYGYTF
TRBD1,TRBJ1-1,few,TRBV5-4,TGTGCCAGCAGCTCCCGGACAGGGGTGAACACTGAAGCTTTCTTT,CASSSRTGVNTEAFF
TRBD2,TRBJ2-1,NA,TRBV5-1,TGCGCCAGCAGCTTAGAAACTAGCGGACCATTGTCCTACAATGAGCAGTTCTTC,CASSLETSGPLSYNEQFF
TRBD1,TRBJ2-2,NA,TRBV6-6,TGTGCCAGCAGCCAGGGACAGTTGAACACCGGGGAGCTGTTTTTT,CASSQGQLNTGELFF
NA,TRBJ2-5,NA,TRBV19,TGTGCCAGTAGTATAGCGGCAGGGGAGGGAGAGACCCAGTACTTC,CASSIAAGEGETQYF
NA,TRBJ2-2,few,TRBV29-1,TGCAGCGTCTCCCCGCAGGGGTCCCTGAACACCGGGGAGCTGTTTTTT,CSVSPQGSLNTGELFF
NA,TRBJ2-3,NA,TRBV7-2,TGTGCCAGCAGCGCGGTCACAGATACGCAGTATTTT,CASSAVTDTQYF
NA,TRBJ1-4,NA,TRBV30,TGTGCCTGGAGTGTAGGCCAAGGGGGGGCAGATGAAAAACTGTTTTTT,CAWSVGQGGADEKLFF
NA,TRBJ2-7,NA,TRBV7-3,TGTGCCAGCAGGGTATTCGCGGGTCCCTCCGACGAGCAGTACTTC,CASRVFAGPSDEQYF